A single sample is the source of the 14 T cell receptor beta chains below, sequenced in a study of blood T cell repertoires in COVID-19. TCRdb's table, derived via immunoSEQ multiplex PCR, lists solely in-frame clones and lacks some. The sample shows approximately 200,000 clones, 70% to 90% of them seen only once. The specimen sequenced was PBMCs or T cells enriched from blood (not recorded which). All receptors derive from a man aged 25 to 40 who had recovered from COVID-19.

This clone was counted a single time. The J gene is TRBJ1-2, the V gene TRBV19, with 8 bases aligning to TRBD1. Losses at the gene ends were 11 bases for V and 1 base for J; bases not matched to a gene: 9. This CDR3 spans 14 amino acids. Germline CDR1 is LNHDA and CDR2 is SQIVND (reference sequence). The CDR3 region is CAGLRTGLNYGYTF. The CDR3 DNA reads as TGTGCCGGACTTAGGACAGGGCTTAACTATGGCTACACCTTC.

The chain combines TRBV2 with TRBJ2-2; D perhaps matches TRBD1 (5 bases). Germline CDR1 SNHLY, CDR2 FYNNEI. The CDR3 extends over 16 amino acids. V lost 2 bases and J lost 2, with 12 bases in between. CDR3 loop: CASSELGPGNTGELFF. CDR3 nucleotide sequence: TGTGCCAGCAGTGAATTGGGGCCTGGAAACACCGGGGAGCTGTTTTTT. Based on the CDR3 plus reference TRBV2 and TRBJ2-2, the full variable domain is EPEVTQTPSHQVTQMGQEVILRCVPISNHLYFYWYRQILGQKVEFLVSFYNNEISEKSEIFDDQFSVERPDGSNFTLKIRSTKLEDSAMYFCASSELGPGNTGELFFGEGSRLTVL.

The chain combines TRBV5-1 with TRBJ2-7; 7 bases fit TRBD2. Trimming removed 4 bases from V and 1 base from J; junction bases left unmatched: 11. CDR3 size: 16 residues. In germline, CDR1 is SGHRS, CDR2 YFSETQ. CDR3 amino acids: CASSLGPSGTSYEQYF. The DNA of the CDR3 is TGCGCCAGCAGCCTGGGCCCCAGCGGGACTTCCTACGAGCAGTACTTC.

This chain joins TRBV28 and TRBJ1-1, with D unclear. V was shortened by 2 bases and J by 7 bases, with 5 bases between the two germline ends. The germline gives CDR1 MDHEN, CDR2 SYDVKM. The CDR3 spans 11 residues. The CDR3 bases are TGTGCCAGCAGTTTAAGCGGTGAAGCTTTCTTT. Amino acids: CASSLSGEAFF.

A few counts support this clone. The rearrangement links TRBV30 to TRBJ2-2; D may be TRBD1 (5 bases). Germline V gene sequence: CDR1 GTSNPN, CDR2 SVGIG (reference sequence). Trimming stripped 3 bases from V and 6 bases from J, with 14 bases between. The CDR3 contains 14 residues. DNA for the CDR3: TGTGCCTGGAGCGCTGGACAATTTGCCGGGGAGCTGTTTTTT. Residues: CAWSAGQFAGELFF.

A single count supports this clone. V gene TRBV11-2 combines with J gene TRBJ2-7; D is perhaps TRBD1 (5 bases). The V gene lost 7 bases and the J gene lost 3 bases, with 16 bases spanning the gap. CDR1 is SGHAT and CDR2 is FQNNGV in the germline V gene. CDR3 length equals 14 residues. CDR3 sequence (DNA): TGTGCCAGCACCCGGGCACAGGATTTCTACGAGCAGTACTTC. This sequence encodes CASTRAQDFYEQYF.

The V call is TRBV19, the J call TRBJ2-4, with 10 bases that match TRBD2. Trimming removed 3 bases from V and 3 bases from J; junction bases left unmatched: 5. CDR1 is LNHDA, CDR2 SQIVND, per germline (reference sequence). The CDR3 loop spans 16 amino acids. CDR3 DNA sequence: TGTGCCAGTAGTATTGAACTAGCGGGGTTCAAAAACATTCAGTACTTC. This translates into CASSIELAGFKNIQYF.

The CDR3 DNA follows: TGTGCCAGCTCAGGACTGTCCGGGCCTTCACGCTCTGGGGCCAACGTCCTGACTTTC. Its translation: CASSGLSGPSRSGANVLTF. The chain couples TRBV21-1 to TRBJ2-6; TRBD2, the table's D call, was not compared with the DNA. TRBV21-1 is reported as a pseudogene. CDR3 length: 19 residues.

The genes are TRBV6-2 or TRBV6-3 and TRBJ2-3, with 7 positions matching TRBD1. This CDR3 contains 16 residues. Germline values: CDR1 MNHEY, CDR2 SVGEGT. Trimming removed 0 bases from V and 7 bases from J; junction bases left unmatched: 10. CDR3: CASSYSKGANLHTQYF. Here the CDR3 DNA reads TGTGCCAGCAGTTACTCGAAGGGGGCGAATCTCCATACGCAGTATTTT.

This chain joins TRBV12-3 or TRBV12-4 and TRBJ2-5; D might be TRBD1 (5 bases). The germline V and J ends were trimmed by 3 bases and 5 bases, with 10 bases remaining between them. The CDR3 consists of 13 residues. Here the CDR3 reads CASSLTVAETQYF. DNA for the CDR3: TGTGCCAGCAGTTTGACAGTGGCGGAGACCCAGTACTTC.

The rearrangement joins TRBV28 to TRBJ2-4; D ambiguous. The germline V gene has CDR1 MDHEN and CDR2 SYDVKM. There are 16 residues in the CDR3. V was cut by 6 bases and J by 3 bases, with 18 bases left in between. The CDR3 is CASSPVVTGGKNIQYF. The CDR3 nucleotides read TGTGCCAGCAGCCCCGTTGTAACTGGTGGCAAAAACATTCAGTACTTC.

The rearrangement joins TRBV11-2 to TRBJ2-2; TRBD1 aligns across 7 bases. With 5 bases clipped from V and 0 bases from J, the junction kept 3 bases outside the gene matches. Germline V lookup: CDR1 SGHAT, CDR2 FQNNGV. CDR3 length: 15 amino acids. For the CDR3, the DNA is TGTGCCAGCAGCGCCGGACAGGCGAACACCGGGGAGCTGTTTTTT. Translated: CASSAGQANTGELFF.

The chain couples TRBV18 to TRBJ1-1, with D perhaps TRBD1 (5 bases). Trimming stripped 2 bases from V and 5 bases from J, with 12 bases between. Germline V gives CDR1 KGHSH, CDR2 LQKENI. CDR3 length: 14 residues. This CDR3 reads CASSPKGGGTEAFF. Here the CDR3 DNA reads TGTGCCAGCTCACCAAAAGGCGGGGGGACTGAAGCTTTCTTT. The full variable domain, in which reference TRBV18 and TRBJ1-1 provide the parts outside the CDR3, is NAGVMQNPRHLVRRRGQEARLRCSPMKGHSHVYWYRQLPEEGLKFMVYLQKENIIDESGMPKERFSAEFPKEGPSILRIQQVVRGDSAAYFCASSPKGGGTEAFFGQGTRLTVV.

The chain uses TRBV7-9 and TRBJ1-2; the match to TRBD1 covers 7 bases. V lost 5 bases, J lost 4 bases, and 7 bases stayed unmatched. Germline V gives CDR1 SEHNR, CDR2 FQNEAQ (reference sequence). The CDR3 has 14 amino acids. The CDR3 DNA sequence: TGTGCCAGCAGCCGGGACAGTGATATCTATGGCTACACCTTC. Its protein is CASSRDSDIYGYTF. The full variable domain, rest sourced from reference TRBV7-9 and TRBJ1-2, is DTGVSQNPRHKITKRGQNVTFRCDPISEHNRLYWYRQTLGQGPEFLTYFQNEAQLEKSRLLSDRFSAERPKGSFSTLEIQRTEQGDSAMYLCASSRDSDIYGYTFGSGTRLTVV.